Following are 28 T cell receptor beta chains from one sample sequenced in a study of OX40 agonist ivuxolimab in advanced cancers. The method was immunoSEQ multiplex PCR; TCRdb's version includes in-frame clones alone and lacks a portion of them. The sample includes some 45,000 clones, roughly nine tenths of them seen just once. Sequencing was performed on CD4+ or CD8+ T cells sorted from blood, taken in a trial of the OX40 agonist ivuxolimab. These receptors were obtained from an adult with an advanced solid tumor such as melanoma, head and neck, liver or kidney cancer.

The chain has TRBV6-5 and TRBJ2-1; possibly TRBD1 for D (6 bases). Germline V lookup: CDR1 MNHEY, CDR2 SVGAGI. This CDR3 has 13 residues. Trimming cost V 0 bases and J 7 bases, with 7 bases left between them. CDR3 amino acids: CASSYSTGNEQFF. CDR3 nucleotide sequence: TGTGCCAGCAGTTACTCCACAGGGAATGAGCAGTTCTTC.

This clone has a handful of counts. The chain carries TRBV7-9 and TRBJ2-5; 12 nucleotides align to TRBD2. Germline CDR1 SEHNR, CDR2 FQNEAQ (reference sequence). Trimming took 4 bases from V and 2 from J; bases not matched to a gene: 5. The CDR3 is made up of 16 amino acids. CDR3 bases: TGTGCCAGCAGCTCCTCTAGCGGGGGGGGGCAAGAGACCCAGTACTTC. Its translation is CASSSSSGGGQETQYF. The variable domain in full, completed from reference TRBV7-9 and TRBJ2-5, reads DTGVSQNPRHKITKRGQNVTFRCDPISEHNRLYWYRQTLGQGPEFLTYFQNEAQLEKSRLLSDRFSAERPKGSFSTLEIQRTEQGDSAMYLCASSSSSGGGQETQYFGPGTRLLVL.

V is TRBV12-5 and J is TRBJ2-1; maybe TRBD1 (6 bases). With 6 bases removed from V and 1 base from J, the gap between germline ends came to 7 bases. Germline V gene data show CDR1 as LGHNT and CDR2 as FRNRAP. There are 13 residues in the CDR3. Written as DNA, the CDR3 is TGTGCTAGTGGCGGACAGTCCTACAATGAGCAGTTCTTC. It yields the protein CASGGQSYNEQFF.

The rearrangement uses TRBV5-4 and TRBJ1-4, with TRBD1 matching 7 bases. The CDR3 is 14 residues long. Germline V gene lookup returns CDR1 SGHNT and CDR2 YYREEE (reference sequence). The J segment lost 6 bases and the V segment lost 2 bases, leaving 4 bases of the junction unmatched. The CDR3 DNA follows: TGTGCCAGCAGCTTAGGGCAGGGGGATGAAAAACTGTTTTTT. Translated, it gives CASSLGQGDEKLFF.

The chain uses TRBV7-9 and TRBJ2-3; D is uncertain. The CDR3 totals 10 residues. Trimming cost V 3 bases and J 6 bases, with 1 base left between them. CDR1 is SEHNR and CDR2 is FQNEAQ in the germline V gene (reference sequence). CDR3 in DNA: TGTGCCAGCAGCTTTGATACGCAGTATTTT. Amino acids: CASSFDTQYF.

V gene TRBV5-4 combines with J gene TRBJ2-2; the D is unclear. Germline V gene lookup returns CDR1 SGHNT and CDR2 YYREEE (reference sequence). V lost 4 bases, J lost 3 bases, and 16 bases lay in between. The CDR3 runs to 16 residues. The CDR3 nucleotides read TGTGCCAGCAGCCAGGAGAGAGTACTCGACACCGGGGAGCTGTTTTTT. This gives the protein CASSQERVLDTGELFF.

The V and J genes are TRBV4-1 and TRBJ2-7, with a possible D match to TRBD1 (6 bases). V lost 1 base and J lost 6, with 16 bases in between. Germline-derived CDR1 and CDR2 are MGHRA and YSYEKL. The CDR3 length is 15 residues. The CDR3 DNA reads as TGCGCCAGCAGCCAAGTTATATCAGGGGCGGGCGAGCAGTACTTC. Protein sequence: CASSQVISGAGEQYF.

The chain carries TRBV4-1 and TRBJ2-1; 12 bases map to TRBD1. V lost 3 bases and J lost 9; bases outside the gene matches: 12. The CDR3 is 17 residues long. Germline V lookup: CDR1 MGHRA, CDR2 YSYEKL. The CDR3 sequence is CASSHRSGDRGRPEQFF. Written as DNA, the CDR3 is TGCGCCAGCAGCCACCGCTCTGGGGACAGGGGGCGCCCTGAGCAGTTCTTC.

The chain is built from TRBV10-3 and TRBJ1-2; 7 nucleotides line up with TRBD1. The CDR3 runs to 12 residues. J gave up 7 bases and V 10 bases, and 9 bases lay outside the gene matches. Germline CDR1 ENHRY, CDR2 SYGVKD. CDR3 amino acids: CATTTGEAGYTF. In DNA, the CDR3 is TGTGCCACCACTACAGGGGAAGCTGGCTACACCTTC.

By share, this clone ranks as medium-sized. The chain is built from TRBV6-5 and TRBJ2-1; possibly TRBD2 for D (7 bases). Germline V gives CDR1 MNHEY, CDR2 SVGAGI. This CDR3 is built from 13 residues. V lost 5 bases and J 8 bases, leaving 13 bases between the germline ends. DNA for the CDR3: TGTGCCAGCAGTACGGGGGGCGGACATGAGCAGTTCTTC. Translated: CASSTGGGHEQFF.

Written as DNA, the CDR3 is TGTGCCATCAGTGCGGTGGGGGCTGAAGCTTTCTTT. Amino acids: CAISAVGAEAFF. V and J are TRBV10-3 and TRBJ1-1, with a tentative D call TRBD1 (5 bases). The germline V gene has CDR1 ENHRY and CDR2 SYGVKD. The CDR3 is 12 amino acids. Trimming cost V 4 bases and J 6 bases, with 9 bases left between them.

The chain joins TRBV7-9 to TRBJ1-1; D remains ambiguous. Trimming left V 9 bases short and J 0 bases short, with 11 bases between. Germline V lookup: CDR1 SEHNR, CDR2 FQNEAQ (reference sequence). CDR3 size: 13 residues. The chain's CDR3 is CASQLTMNTEAFF. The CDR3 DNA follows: TGTGCCAGTCAGCTGACCATGAACACTGAAGCTTTCTTT.

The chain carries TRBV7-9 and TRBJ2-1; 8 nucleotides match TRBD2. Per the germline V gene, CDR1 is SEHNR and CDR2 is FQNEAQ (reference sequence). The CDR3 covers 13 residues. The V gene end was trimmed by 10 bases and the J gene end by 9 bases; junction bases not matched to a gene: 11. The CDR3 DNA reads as TGTGCCATTGTGCGGGGGGCGCATAGTGAGCAGTTCTTC. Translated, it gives CAIVRGAHSEQFF.

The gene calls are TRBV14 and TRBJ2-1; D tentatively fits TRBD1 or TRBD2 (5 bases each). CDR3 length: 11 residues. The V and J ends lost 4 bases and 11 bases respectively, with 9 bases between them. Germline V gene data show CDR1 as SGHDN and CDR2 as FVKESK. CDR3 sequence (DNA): TGTGCCAGCAGCCTACCGGGACAGCAGTTCTTC. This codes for CASSLPGQQFF.

CDR3 region: CASTDATYEQYF. The CDR3 nucleotides read TGTGCCAGCACGGACGCCACCTACGAGCAGTACTTC. V and J are TRBV6-6 and TRBJ2-7; D is uncertain. Trimming pared 7 bases from V and 2 bases from J, leaving 9 bases between. The CDR3 is made up of 12 amino acids. Germline V CDR1 and CDR2: MNHNY, SVGAGI (reference sequence).

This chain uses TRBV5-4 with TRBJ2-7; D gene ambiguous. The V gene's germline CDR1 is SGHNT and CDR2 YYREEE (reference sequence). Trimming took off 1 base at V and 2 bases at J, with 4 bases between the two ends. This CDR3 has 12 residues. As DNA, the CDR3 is TGTGCCAGCAGCTTGAACCCCTACGAGCAGTACTTC. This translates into CASSLNPYEQYF.

The chain's CDR3 is CAISDLRTGGTEAFF. The CDR3 DNA follows: TGTGCCATCAGTGATTTAAGGACAGGGGGCACTGAAGCTTTCTTT. This chain links TRBV10-3 with TRBJ1-1, with TRBD1 matching 10 bases. The CDR3 runs to 15 residues. Germline V lookup: CDR1 ENHRY, CDR2 SYGVKD. J lost 4 bases, V lost 3 bases, and 5 bases had no gene match.

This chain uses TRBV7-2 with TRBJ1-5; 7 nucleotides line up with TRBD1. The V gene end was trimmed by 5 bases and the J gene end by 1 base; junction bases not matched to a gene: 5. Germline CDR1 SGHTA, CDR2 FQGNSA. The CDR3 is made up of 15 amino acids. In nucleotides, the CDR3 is TGTGCCAGCAGCCGACAGGGACAAAGCAATCAGCCCCAGCATTTT. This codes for CASSRQGQSNQPQHF.

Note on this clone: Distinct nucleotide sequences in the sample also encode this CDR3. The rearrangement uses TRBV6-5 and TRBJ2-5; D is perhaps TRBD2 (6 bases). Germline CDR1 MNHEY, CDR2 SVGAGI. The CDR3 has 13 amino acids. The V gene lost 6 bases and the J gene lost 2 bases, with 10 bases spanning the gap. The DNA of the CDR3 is TGTGCCAGCAGCCCCGGGGGACAAGAGACCCAGTACTTC. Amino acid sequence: CASSPGGQETQYF.

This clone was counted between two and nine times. CDR3 nucleotide sequence: TGTGCCAGCAGTTGGGGGGAAGACACTGAAGCTTTCTTT. Amino acid sequence: CASSWGEDTEAFF. The rearrangement uses TRBV6-6 and TRBJ1-1; maybe TRBD1 (5 bases). The germline CDR1 and CDR2 sequences are MNHNY and SVGAGI (reference sequence). The V and J ends lost 4 bases and 3 bases respectively, with 9 bases between them. The CDR3 consists of 13 residues.

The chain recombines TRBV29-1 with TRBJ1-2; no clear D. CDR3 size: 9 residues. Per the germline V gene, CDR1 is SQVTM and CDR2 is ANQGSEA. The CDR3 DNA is TGCAGTCCCGTCGATGGCTACACCTTC. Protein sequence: CSPVDGYTF.

CDR3 sequence (DNA): TGTGCCAGCAGCCTCTCGACAGGGTTTCTCGGCTACACCTTC. Its translation: CASSLSTGFLGYTF. The chain couples TRBV14 to TRBJ1-2, with TRBD1 matching over 7 bases. Looked up from germline, CDR1 is SGHDN and CDR2 is FVKESK. After removal of 4 bases from V and 8 bases from J, the junction contained 10 bases not matched to a gene. The CDR3 is made up of 14 amino acids.

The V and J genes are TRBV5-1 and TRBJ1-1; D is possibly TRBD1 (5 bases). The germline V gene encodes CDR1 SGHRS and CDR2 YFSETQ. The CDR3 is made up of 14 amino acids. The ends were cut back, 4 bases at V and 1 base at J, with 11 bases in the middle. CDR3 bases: TGCGCCAGCAGCCCCAGGGTAACGAACACTGAAGCTTTCTTT. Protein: CASSPRVTNTEAFF.

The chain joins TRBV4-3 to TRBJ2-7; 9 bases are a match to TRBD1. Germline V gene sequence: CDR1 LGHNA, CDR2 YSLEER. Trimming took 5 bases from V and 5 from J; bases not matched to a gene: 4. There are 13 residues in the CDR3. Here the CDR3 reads CASSVRDRDEQYF. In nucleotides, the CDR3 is TGCGCCAGCAGCGTCCGGGACAGGGACGAGCAGTACTTC.

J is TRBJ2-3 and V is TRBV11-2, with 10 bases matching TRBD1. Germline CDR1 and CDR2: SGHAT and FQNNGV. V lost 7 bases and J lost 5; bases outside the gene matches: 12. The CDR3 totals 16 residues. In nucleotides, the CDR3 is TGTGCCAGCACCTCGTACGGGACAGGGGTGCAAGATACGCAGTATTTT. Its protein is CASTSYGTGVQDTQYF.

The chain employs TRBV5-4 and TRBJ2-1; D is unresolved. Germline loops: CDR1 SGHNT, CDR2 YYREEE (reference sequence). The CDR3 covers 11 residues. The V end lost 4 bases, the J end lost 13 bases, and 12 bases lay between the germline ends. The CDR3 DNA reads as TGTGCCAGCAGCCTAGACCCAGAACAGTTCTTC. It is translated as CASSLDPEQFF. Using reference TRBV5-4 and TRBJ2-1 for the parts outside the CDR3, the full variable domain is ETGVTQSPTHLIKTRGQQVTLRCSSQSGHNTVSWYQQALGQGPQFIFQYYREEENGRGNFPPRFSGLQFPNYSSELNVNALELDDSALYLCASSLDPEQFFGPGTRLTVL.

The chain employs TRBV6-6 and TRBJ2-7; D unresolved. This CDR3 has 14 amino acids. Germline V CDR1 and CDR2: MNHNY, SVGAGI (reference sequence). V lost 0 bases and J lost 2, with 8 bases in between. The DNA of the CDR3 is TGTGCCAGCAGTTACTCGTCGGCAGCCTACGAGCAGTACTTC. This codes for CASSYSSAAYEQYF.

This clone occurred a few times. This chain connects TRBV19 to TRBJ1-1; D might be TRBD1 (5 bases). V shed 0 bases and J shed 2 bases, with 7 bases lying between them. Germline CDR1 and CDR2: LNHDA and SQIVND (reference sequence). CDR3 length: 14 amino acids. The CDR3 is CASSIETENTEAFF. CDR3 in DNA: TGTGCCAGTAGTATAGAGACAGAAAACACTGAAGCTTTCTTT.